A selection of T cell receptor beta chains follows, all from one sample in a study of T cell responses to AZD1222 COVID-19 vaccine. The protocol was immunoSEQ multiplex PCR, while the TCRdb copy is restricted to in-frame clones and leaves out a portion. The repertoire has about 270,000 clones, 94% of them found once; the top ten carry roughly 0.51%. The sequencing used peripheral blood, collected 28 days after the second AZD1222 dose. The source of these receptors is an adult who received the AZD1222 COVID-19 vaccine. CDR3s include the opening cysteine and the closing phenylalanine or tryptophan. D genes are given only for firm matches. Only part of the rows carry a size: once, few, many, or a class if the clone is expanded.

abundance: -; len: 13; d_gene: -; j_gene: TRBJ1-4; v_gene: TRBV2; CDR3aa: CASSEIGAEKLFF; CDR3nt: TGTGCCAGCAGTGAAATAGGGGCTGAAAAACTGTTTTTT
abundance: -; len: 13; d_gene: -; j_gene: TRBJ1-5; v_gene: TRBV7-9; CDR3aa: CASSFDNNQPQHF; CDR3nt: TGTGCCAGCAGCTTTGACAACAATCAGCCCCAGCATTTT
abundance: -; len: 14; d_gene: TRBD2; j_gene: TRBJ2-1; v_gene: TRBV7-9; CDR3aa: CASSLVGLAEKQFF; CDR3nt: TGTGCCAGCAGCTTAGTTGGACTAGCGGAAAAGCAGTTCTTC
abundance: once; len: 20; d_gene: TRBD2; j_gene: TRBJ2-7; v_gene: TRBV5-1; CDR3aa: CASSIGLAGATQVRSYEQYF; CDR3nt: TGCGCCAGCAGCATCGGGCTAGCGGGAGCCACGCAAGTTCGTTCTTACGAGCAGTACTTC
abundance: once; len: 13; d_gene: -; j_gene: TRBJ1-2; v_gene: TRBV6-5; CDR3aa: CASSPRDGYGYTF; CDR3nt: TGTGCCAGCAGTCCCCGGGACGGTTATGGCTACACCTTC
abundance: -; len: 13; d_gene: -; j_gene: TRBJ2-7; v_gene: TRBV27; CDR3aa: CASSLTGRYEQYF; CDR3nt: TGTGCCAGCAGTTTAACAGGGAGGTACGAGCAGTACTTC
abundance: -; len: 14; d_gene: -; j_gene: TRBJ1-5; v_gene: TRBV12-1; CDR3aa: CASSFVLVNQPQHF; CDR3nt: TGTGCCAGCAGCTTTGTTCTTGTAAATCAGCCCCAGCATTTT
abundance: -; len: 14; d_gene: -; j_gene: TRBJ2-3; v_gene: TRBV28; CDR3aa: CASSLTPPTDTQYF; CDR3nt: TGTGCCAGCAGTTTAACCCCCCCCACAGATACGCAGTATTTT
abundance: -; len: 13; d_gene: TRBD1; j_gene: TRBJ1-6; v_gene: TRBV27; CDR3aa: CASKEGAGSPLHF; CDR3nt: TGTGCCAGCAAGGAGGGGGCGGGATCACCCCTCCACTTT
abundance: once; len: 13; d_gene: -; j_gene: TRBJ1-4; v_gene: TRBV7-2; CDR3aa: CASSLARGEKLFF; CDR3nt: TGTGCCAGCAGCTTAGCGCGCGGTGAAAAACTGTTTTTT
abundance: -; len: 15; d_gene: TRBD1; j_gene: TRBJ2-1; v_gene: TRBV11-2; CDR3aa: CASTRRDRPYNEQFF; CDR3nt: TGTGCCAGCACACGCCGGGACAGGCCCTACAATGAGCAGTTCTTC
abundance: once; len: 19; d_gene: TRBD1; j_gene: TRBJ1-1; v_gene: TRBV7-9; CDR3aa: CASSLARQGSRFMNTEAFF; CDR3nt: TGTGCCAGCAGCTTAGCGCGACAGGGGAGCAGGTTCATGAACACTGAAGCTTTCTTT
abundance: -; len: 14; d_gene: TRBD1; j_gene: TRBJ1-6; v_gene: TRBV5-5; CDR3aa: CASSLGQGNSPLHF; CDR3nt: TGTGCCAGCAGCCTAGGACAGGGGAATTCACCCCTCCACTTT
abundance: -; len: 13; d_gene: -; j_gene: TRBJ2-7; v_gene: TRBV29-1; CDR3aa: CSVPKDQSYEQYF; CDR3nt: TGCAGCGTCCCGAAAGACCAGTCCTACGAGCAGTACTTC